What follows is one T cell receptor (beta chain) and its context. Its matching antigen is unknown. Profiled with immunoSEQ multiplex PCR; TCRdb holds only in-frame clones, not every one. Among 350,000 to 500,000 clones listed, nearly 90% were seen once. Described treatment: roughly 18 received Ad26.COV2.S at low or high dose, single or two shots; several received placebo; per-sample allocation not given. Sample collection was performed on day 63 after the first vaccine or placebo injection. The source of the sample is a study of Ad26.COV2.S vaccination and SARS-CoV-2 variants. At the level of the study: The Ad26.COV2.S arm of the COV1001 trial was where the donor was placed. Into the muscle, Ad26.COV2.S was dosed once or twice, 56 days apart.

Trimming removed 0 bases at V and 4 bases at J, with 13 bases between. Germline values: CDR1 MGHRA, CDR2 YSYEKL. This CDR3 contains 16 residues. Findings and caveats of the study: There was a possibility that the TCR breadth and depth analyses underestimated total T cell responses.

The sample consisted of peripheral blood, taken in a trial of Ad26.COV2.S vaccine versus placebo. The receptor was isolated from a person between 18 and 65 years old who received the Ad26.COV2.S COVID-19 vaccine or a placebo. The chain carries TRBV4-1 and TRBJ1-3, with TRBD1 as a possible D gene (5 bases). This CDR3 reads CASSQDGTAGGNTIYF. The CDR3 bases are TGCGCCAGCAGCCAAGATGGGACGGCCGGAGGAAACACCATATATTTT.